The 27 T cell receptor beta chains in this list originate from one sample, sequenced in a study of CD8+ T cells in alopecia areata. Extracted RNA was reverse transcribed into cDNA, the sequencing template. Clones were read by immunoSEQ multiplex PCR, and TCRdb kept only the in-frame ones, dropping some. This table has 120,000 or so clones, around 61% appearing once. The sequencing sample was made of CD4+ T cells sorted from blood. The receptors here all came from a human donor in good health.

J is TRBJ2-7 and V is TRBV10-3; 8 bases are a match to TRBD1. Looked up from germline, CDR1 is ENHRY and CDR2 is SYGVKD. There are 15 residues in the CDR3. J gave up 2 bases and V 3 bases, and 6 bases lay outside the gene matches. CDR3 amino acids: CAISDPDRAPYEQYF. CDR3 DNA: TGTGCCATCAGTGATCCGGACAGGGCCCCCTACGAGCAGTACTTC.

The chain carries TRBV5-1 and TRBJ2-4; D may be TRBD1 (6 bases). The germline V gene encodes CDR1 SGHRS and CDR2 YFSETQ. V lost 1 base and J 8 bases, leaving 16 bases between the germline ends. This CDR3 is built from 15 residues. The CDR3 is CASSLSGHPGDIQYF. In DNA form, the CDR3 reads TGCGCCAGCAGCTTGTCGGGACACCCGGGTGACATTCAGTACTTC.

This clone was seen only a few times. J is TRBJ2-2 and V is TRBV13; D may be TRBD1 or TRBD2 (5 bases each). V lost 5 bases, J lost 14 bases, and 15 bases lay in between. The length of the CDR3 is 12 residues. Per germline, CDR1 PRHDT and CDR2 FYEKMQ (reference sequence). CDR3 in DNA: TGTGCCAGCAGCGGACCGGGACGAGGCCTGTTTTTT. Amino acids: CASSGPGRGLFF.

This chain joins TRBV4-1 and TRBJ2-5; TRBD1 agrees at 8 bases. Per the germline V gene, CDR1 is MGHRA and CDR2 is YSYEKL. The CDR3 runs 15 residues. The junction had 12 bases not matched to a gene; V was cut back by 3 bases and J by 9 bases. CDR3 coding DNA: TGCGCCAGCAGCCAGCCGACAGGGGATCGGTGGCCCCAGTACTTC. It yields the protein CASSQPTGDRWPQYF.

J is TRBJ1-3 and V is TRBV5-6; no firm D call. With 4 bases removed from V and 5 bases from J, the gap between germline ends came to 10 bases. Per germline, CDR1 SGHDT and CDR2 YYEEEE. The CDR3 runs 13 residues. CDR3 bases: TGTGCCAGCAGCCCGCAGAGGCGAAACACCATATATTTT. Translating it yields CASSPQRRNTIYF.

The gene calls are TRBV29-1 and TRBJ2-7, with D maybe TRBD2 (5 bases). Germline CDR1 and CDR2: SQVTM and ANQGSEA. Trimming cost V 6 bases and J 3 bases, with 15 bases left between them. This CDR3 is 13 amino acids long. Written as DNA, the CDR3 is TGCAGCGTACCCCGGGAAGGGAACTACGAGCAGTACTTC. As protein: CSVPREGNYEQYF.

V and J are TRBV29-1 and TRBJ2-7; TRBD1 matches 9 bases. The CDR3 is 13 residues long. CDR1 and CDR2 (germline): SQVTM, ANQGSEA. V lost 5 bases, J lost 3 bases, and 5 bases stayed unmatched. The CDR3 reads CSVRRTGDYEQYF. In nucleotides, the CDR3 is TGCAGCGTTCGCAGGACAGGGGACTACGAGCAGTACTTC.

The J gene is TRBJ2-5, the V gene TRBV15; tentatively, D is TRBD2 (6 bases). This CDR3 has 14 residues. Germline values: CDR1 LNHNV, CDR2 YYDKDF (reference sequence). V was pared by 1 base and J by 5 bases, with 11 bases between. The CDR3 loop is CATSRVGSGETQYF. The DNA for the CDR3 is TGTGCCACCAGCAGAGTCGGGAGTGGGGAGACCCAGTACTTC.

The V gene is TRBV6-5, the J gene TRBJ2-2; 11 nucleotides agree with TRBD2. The J segment lost 6 bases and the V segment lost 5 bases, leaving 5 bases of the junction unmatched. The CDR3 loop spans 15 amino acids. Germline V gene sequence: CDR1 MNHEY, CDR2 SVGAGI. The CDR3 here is CASSRLAGFAGELFF. In nucleotides, the CDR3 is TGTGCCAGCAGTAGACTAGCGGGGTTCGCCGGGGAGCTGTTTTTT.

This clone turned up a few times. This sequence joins TRBV7-2 and TRBJ2-7; D possibly matches TRBD1 or TRBD2 (6 bases each). The CDR3 runs 15 residues. From germline, CDR1 is SGHTA and CDR2 FQGNSA. V lost 2 bases and J 5 bases, leaving 16 bases between the germline ends. The CDR3 coding sequence is TGTGCCAGCAGCTTAAATGTGGGGGGCCGGGACGAGCAGTACTTC. This encodes CASSLNVGGRDEQYF.

This clone turned up a few times. This chain connects TRBV5-6 to TRBJ2-3, with TRBD2 identical over 8 bases. Germline values: CDR1 SGHDT, CDR2 YYEEEE. This CDR3 spans 15 amino acids. The J segment lost 2 bases and the V segment lost 3 bases, leaving 5 bases of the junction unmatched. CDR3 region: CASSSSTSATDTQYF. The CDR3 DNA is TGTGCCAGCAGCTCTTCGACTAGCGCCACAGATACGCAGTATTTT.

The chain is built from TRBV5-1 and TRBJ2-7; 10 bases line up with TRBD2. V lost 8 bases to trimming and J lost 8 bases; unmatched junction nucleotides: 7. The CDR3 has 12 residues. CDR1 SGHRS and CDR2 YFSETQ come from the germline V gene. This chain's CDR3 is CASTGTSEKQYF. The CDR3, as DNA: TGCGCCAGTACCGGGACTAGCGAAAAGCAGTACTTC.

This clone has only a few counts. This chain connects TRBV30 to TRBJ2-3; D gene unclear. V was shortened by 5 bases and J by 0 bases, with 12 bases between the two germline ends. Germline CDR1 is GTSNPN and CDR2 is SVGIG (reference sequence). The CDR3 extends over 14 amino acids. The CDR3 DNA follows: TGTGCCTGGGCATTCAGCGTAAGCACAGATACGCAGTATTTT. Amino acid sequence: CAWAFSVSTDTQYF.

The sample holds a few counts of this clone. The J gene is TRBJ2-2, the V gene TRBV7-9; a possible D gene is TRBD1 (6 bases). CDR1 and CDR2 (germline): SEHNR, FQNEAQ (reference sequence). Trimming stripped 4 bases from V and 1 base from J, with 13 bases between. The CDR3 sequence is 16 residues long. CDR3 residues: CASSSQGTLNTGELFF. The CDR3 DNA reads as TGTGCCAGCAGCTCCCAGGGGACGCTGAACACCGGGGAGCTGTTTTTT.

This chain links TRBV10-3 with TRBJ2-5; 12 bases are a match to TRBD2. Germline assignment: CDR1 ENHRY and CDR2 SYGVKD. This CDR3 is built from 16 residues. Trimming took 3 bases from V and 2 from J; bases not matched to a gene: 4. For the CDR3, the DNA is TGTGCCATCAGTGACCCCGGACTAGCGGGGCAAGAGACCCAGTACTTC. Its translation: CAISDPGLAGQETQYF.

This rearrangement joins TRBV12-5 to TRBJ2-7; no firm D call. The CDR3 runs 13 residues. Trimming removed 8 bases at V and 5 bases at J, with 16 bases between. The germline gives CDR1 LGHNT, CDR2 FRNRAP. The CDR3 sequence: CASINEGNNEQYF. CDR3 sequence (DNA): TGTGCTAGTATCAATGAAGGGAACAACGAGCAGTACTTC.

The CDR3 is CASSLDQGMSSPLHF. The CDR3 DNA follows: TGTGCCAGCAGCTTAGACCAGGGGATGAGTTCACCCCTCCACTTT. This sequence joins TRBV11-2 and TRBJ1-6; possibly TRBD1 for D (6 bases). V lost 0 bases and J lost 9, with 12 bases in between. This CDR3 is built from 15 residues. In germline, CDR1 is SGHAT, CDR2 FQNNGV.

J is TRBJ2-3 and V is TRBV29-1; D is unresolved. V lost 2 bases and J lost 0, with 6 bases in between. This CDR3 is 13 amino acids long. In germline, CDR1 is SQVTM, CDR2 ANQGSEA. The CDR3, as DNA: TGCAGCGTTGAAACAACTAGCACAGATACGCAGTATTTT. It specifies CSVETTSTDTQYF.

V and J are TRBV2 and TRBJ1-5, with 8 bases that match TRBD1. The CDR3 loop spans 15 amino acids. Germline CDR1 SNHLY, CDR2 FYNNEI. V lost 7 bases, J lost 0 bases, and 5 bases stayed unmatched. The CDR3 coding sequence is TGTGCCAGCAAAGGACAGGGTGGTAGCAATCAGCCCCAGCATTTT. Translating it yields CASKGQGGSNQPQHF.

This clone was seen more than once but under ten times. Other DNA sequences in this sample translate to the same CDR3. The rearrangement links TRBV29-1 to TRBJ2-5; tentatively, D is TRBD2 (6 bases). The CDR3 length is 11 residues. Germline V gene lookup returns CDR1 SQVTM and CDR2 ANQGSEA. Trimming removed 4 bases at V and 5 bases at J, with 8 bases between. The CDR3 sequence is CSVAREETQYF. The CDR3 DNA follows: TGCAGCGTTGCCCGGGAGGAGACCCAGTACTTC.

A note on this clone: Additional DNA sequences in this sample encode the identical CDR3. The gene calls are TRBV30 and TRBJ1-1; D unresolved. There are 11 residues in the CDR3. Trimming shortened V by 0 bases and J by 2 bases, and 1 base separated the two germline ends. CDR1 and CDR2 from the germline V gene are GTSNPN and SVGIG (reference sequence). CDR3 sequence (DNA): TGTGCCTGGAGTGTAAACACTGAAGCTTTCTTT. It is translated as CAWSVNTEAFF. The full variable domain, its missing parts supplied by reference TRBV30 and TRBJ1-1, is SQTIHQWPATLVQPVGSPLSLECTVEGTSNPNLYWYRQAAGRGLQLLFYSVGIGQISSEVPQNLSASRPQDRQFILSSKKLLLSDSGFYLCAWSVNTEAFFGQGTRLTVV.

The chain combines TRBV29-1 with TRBJ2-2; 10 positions match TRBD2. The junction had 15 bases not matched to a gene; V was cut back by 6 bases and J by 5 bases. The CDR3 has 17 amino acids. From germline, CDR1 is SQVTM and CDR2 ANQGSEA. DNA for the CDR3: TGCAGCGTGTCTGGGGCCGGGACTAGCGCCTATACCGGGGAGCTGTTTTTT. Residues: CSVSGAGTSAYTGELFF.

The genes are TRBV29-1 and TRBJ2-5; a weak D match, TRBD1 (6 bases). The CDR3 sequence is 13 residues long. V lost 4 bases to trimming and J lost 4 bases, with 13 bases between them. CDR1 is SQVTM, CDR2 ANQGSEA, per germline. The CDR3 sequence is CSVAGQFGETQYF. CDR3 DNA sequence: TGCAGCGTTGCGGGACAATTCGGAGAGACCCAGTACTTC. The entire variable domain, with the rest obtained from reference TRBV29-1 and TRBJ2-5, is as follows: SAVISQKPSRDICQRGTSLTIQCQVDSQVTMMFWYRQQPGQSLTLIATANQGSEATYESGFVIDKFPISRPNLTFSTLTVSNMSPEDSSIYLCSVAGQFGETQYFGPGTRLLVL.

The chain combines TRBV7-2 with TRBJ1-5; 8 bases line up with TRBD1. CDR1 is SGHTA and CDR2 is FQGNSA in the germline V gene. Unmatched junction bases numbered 6, after V lost 3 bases and J lost 5 bases. The CDR3 is made up of 15 amino acids. CDR3 DNA sequence: TGTGCCAGCAGCTTTAGGACAGGGATGCATCAGCCCCAGCATTTT. Protein sequence: CASSFRTGMHQPQHF.

There are a few counts of this clone. The V and J genes are TRBV30 and TRBJ1-2; no firm D call. Trimming shortened V by 3 bases and J by 3 bases, and 5 bases separated the two germline ends. The germline V gene has CDR1 GTSNPN and CDR2 SVGIG (reference sequence). The CDR3 has 11 residues. CDR3 amino acids: CAWSGYYGYTF. The CDR3 DNA reads TGTGCCTGGAGCGGTTACTATGGCTACACCTTC.

This clone was picked up a small number of times. The J gene is TRBJ2-2, the V gene TRBV9; a weak D match, TRBD2 (6 bases). This CDR3 contains 15 residues. In germline, CDR1 is SGDLS, CDR2 YYNGEE. V shed 0 bases and J shed 5 bases, with 11 bases lying between them. The CDR3 sequence is CASSVELARTGELFF. The CDR3 DNA reads as TGTGCCAGCAGCGTAGAACTAGCCAGGACCGGGGAGCTGTTTTTT. Using reference TRBV9 and TRBJ2-2 for the parts outside the CDR3, the full variable domain is DSGVTQTPKHLITATGQRVTLRCSPRSGDLSVYWYQQSLDQGLQFLIQYYNGEERAKGNILERFSAQQFPDLHSELNLSSLELGDSALYFCASSVELARTGELFFGEGSRLTVL.

This sequence joins TRBV27 and TRBJ1-1; D gene ambiguous. From germline, CDR1 is MNHEY and CDR2 SMNVEV (reference sequence). The V and J ends lost 5 bases and 3 bases respectively, with 10 bases between them. CDR3 length: 13 residues. CDR3: CASSVMEDTEAFF. CDR3 nucleotides: TGTGCCAGCAGTGTCATGGAGGACACTGAAGCTTTCTTT.